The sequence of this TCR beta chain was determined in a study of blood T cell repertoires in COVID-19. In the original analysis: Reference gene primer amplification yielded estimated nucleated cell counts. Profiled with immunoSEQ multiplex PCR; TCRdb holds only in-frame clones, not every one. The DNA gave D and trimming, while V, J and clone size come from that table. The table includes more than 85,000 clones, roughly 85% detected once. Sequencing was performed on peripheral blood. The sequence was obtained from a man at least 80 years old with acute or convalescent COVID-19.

CDR3 protein: CASSLRQGAIYEQYF. The CDR3 region has the DNA TGTGCCAGCAGCTTAAGGCAGGGGGCCATCTACGAGCAGTACTTC. V is TRBV7-9 and J is TRBJ2-7; 8 bases align to TRBD1. Germline lookup yields CDR1 SEHNR and CDR2 FQNEAQ (reference sequence). V was pared by 2 bases and J by 3 bases, with 6 bases of the junction left unmatched. The CDR3 has 15 residues. Based on the CDR3 plus reference TRBV7-9 and TRBJ2-7, the full variable domain is DTGVSQNPRHKITKRGQNVTFRCDPISEHNRLYWYRQTLGQGPEFLTYFQNEAQLEKSRLLSDRFSAERPKGSFSTLEIQRTEQGDSAMYLCASSLRQGAIYEQYFGPGTRLTVT.